The 30 T cell receptor beta chains in this list originate from one sample, sequenced in a study of metastatic and nonmetastatic thyroid tumors. Treatment of any kind had been given to no patient before thyroid surgery. TCRdb reassembled clones from the PCR reads with MiXCR. The sample lists 16,000 or so clones, about 26% seen once, with less than 20% in the top ten. The sequencing sample was made of adjacent normal tissue. These receptors all stem from a female donor with papillary thyroid cancer or a benign thyroid nodule (not recorded which). Some clones in this sample may be carry-over from other donors' samples.

This clone was detected a few times. This chain uses TRBV6-1 with TRBJ2-2; 10 bases match TRBD2. J gave up 5 bases and V 5 bases, and 5 bases lay outside the gene matches. Per the germline V gene, CDR1 is MNHNS and CDR2 is SASEGT. The CDR3 length is 15 residues. The CDR3, as DNA: TGTGCCAGCAGTACTAGCGGGGCGGGAACCGGGGAGCTGTTTTTT. Translation: CASSTSGAGTGELFF.

This chain uses TRBV20-1 with TRBJ2-7; 7 positions match TRBD2. In germline, CDR1 is DFQATT, CDR2 SNEGSKA (reference sequence). This CDR3 contains 13 residues. V was pared by 8 bases and J by 4 bases, with 11 bases of the junction left unmatched. For the CDR3, the DNA is TGCAGTCTCGAGGGGTCTAGCGGTTACGAGCAGTACTTC. Its translation: CSLEGSSGYEQYF.

A note on this clone: Its ends do not fully match the called genes, so a read error is possible. The chain couples TRBV19 to TRBJ2-2; 13 nucleotides align to TRBD2. The CDR3 runs 16 residues. CDR1 is LNHDA, CDR2 SQIVND, per germline (reference sequence). As DNA, the CDR3 is TGTGCCAGTTGGGTCGGGACTAGCGGGGAGACCGGGGAGCTGTCTTTT. It encodes CASWVGTSGETGELSF.

The chain recombines TRBV20-1 with TRBJ2-1, with a weak D call TRBD2 (7 bases). This CDR3 region has 15 residues. V gave up 7 bases and J gave up 4 bases, with 20 bases separating them. The germline gives CDR1 DFQATT, CDR2 SNEGSKA (reference sequence). The CDR3 DNA reads TGCAGTGGGCCGGGGGGCCTGGATGTGTACAATGAGCAGTTCTTC. It encodes CSGPGGLDVYNEQFF.

The sample holds a few counts of this clone. The chain recombines TRBV2 with TRBJ2-7, with D perhaps TRBD1 or TRBD2 (6 bases each). Germline V lookup: CDR1 SNHLY, CDR2 FYNNEI. The CDR3 covers 13 residues. V was cut by 6 bases and J by 3 bases, with 12 bases left in between. The CDR3 loop is CASSQRGDYEQYF. DNA of the CDR3: TGTGCCAGCAGCCAAAGGGGGGACTACGAGCAGTACTTC.

In its sample, this clone was seen a few times. The chain has TRBV10-1 and TRBJ2-7; D ambiguous. V was cut by 4 bases and J by 6 bases, with 13 bases left in between. The CDR3 is 13 residues long. Germline V lookup: CDR1 WNHNN, CDR2 SYGVQD (reference sequence). CDR3 in amino acids: CASSGSTLGEQYF. The CDR3 DNA reads as TGCGCCAGCAGTGGCTCGACACTTGGCGAGCAGTACTTC.

This clone was seen a few times. The chain joins TRBV11-2 to TRBJ2-6; no definite D call. The germline gives CDR1 SGHAT, CDR2 FQNNGV. The CDR3 is made up of 18 amino acids. Trimming removed 2 bases from V and 0 bases from J, with 14 bases in between. The CDR3 nucleotides are TGTGCCAGCAGCTTAATGGGTGGTAGTATCTCTGGGGCCAACGTCCTGACTTTC. Translation gives CASSLMGGSISGANVLTF.

This clone was found a few times. This sequence joins TRBV19 and TRBJ1-1; maybe TRBD1 (5 bases). CDR3 size: 13 residues. The V and J ends lost 6 bases and 5 bases respectively, with 13 bases between them. Germline V gene data show CDR1 as LNHDA and CDR2 as SQIVND (reference sequence). In DNA form, the CDR3 reads TGTGCCAGTAGCAGGGTTATCCAGACTGAAGCTTTCTTT. As protein: CASSRVIQTEAFF.

This clone is medium-sized within its sample. The V and J genes are TRBV6-2 or TRBV6-3 and TRBJ1-1; possible D gene TRBD1, 5 bases. V was clipped by 5 bases and J by 3 bases, with 13 bases between them. CDR1 and CDR2 from the germline V gene are MNHEY and SVGEGT. The CDR3 sequence is 14 residues long. CDR3 sequence: CASSTDSRDTEAFF. In DNA, the CDR3 is TGTGCCAGCAGTACCGACAGTCGGGACACTGAAGCTTTCTTT.

Judged by abundance, this clone is medium-sized. This chain joins TRBV11-3 and TRBJ2-7, with TRBD2 matching 15 bases. CDR3 length: 16 residues. The germline V gene has CDR1 SGHNT and CDR2 YENEEA. J was trimmed by 4 bases and V by 5 bases; bases with no gene match: 6. DNA for the CDR3: TGTGCCAGCAGCCGCGGACTAGCGGGAGGGATGTACGAGCAGTACTTC. This translates into CASSRGLAGGMYEQYF. Supplemented by reference TRBV11-3 and TRBJ2-7, the full variable domain reads EAGVVQSPRYKIIEKKQPVAFWCNPISGHNTLYWYLQNLGQGPELLIRYENEEAVDDSQLPKDRFSAERLKGVDSTLKIQPAELGDSAVYLCASSRGLAGGMYEQYFGPGTRLTVT.

Judged by abundance, this clone is medium-sized (0.01 to 0.1%). Other DNA variants within this sample encode the same CDR3. The rearrangement joins TRBV12-3 or TRBV12-4 to TRBJ2-2, with D perhaps matching TRBD2 (6 bases). The ends were cut back, 5 bases at V and 6 bases at J, with 10 bases in the middle. This CDR3 is 13 amino acids long. The CDR3 loop is CASSPAGAGELFF. CDR3 DNA sequence: TGTGCCAGCAGTCCAGCGGGTGCCGGGGAGCTGTTTTTT.

As regards this clone: A read error is likely, as this CDR3 ends without the conserved phenylalanine or tryptophan. This chain connects TRBV6-2 or TRBV6-3 to TRBJ1-1; 10 nucleotides align to TRBD1. Looked up from germline, CDR1 is MNHEY and CDR2 is SVGEGT. The CDR3 consists of 18 residues. CDR3 nucleotides: TGTGCCAGAAGTTACTCGGAAGGACAGGGGGAGCGGGGCACTGAAGCTTTCTCT. Protein: CARSYSEGQGERGTEAFS.

By sample fraction, this clone is large (0.1 to 1%). This sequence joins TRBV6-2 or TRBV6-3 and TRBJ1-6; D is unresolved. Germline CDR1 MNHEY, CDR2 SVGEGT. V was shortened by 6 bases and J by 5 bases, with 14 bases between the two germline ends. This CDR3 has 15 amino acids. This CDR3 reads CASRRDGYHNSPLHF. CDR3 sequence (DNA): TGTGCCAGCAGGAGAGACGGATATCATAATTCACCCCTCCACTTT.

This sequence joins TRBV28 and TRBJ2-5; 7 nucleotides line up with TRBD1. The V gene's germline CDR1 is MDHEN and CDR2 SYDVKM. The CDR3 loop spans 14 amino acids. V shed 5 bases, J shed 4 bases, and the junction held 7 bases outside the gene matches. The CDR3 protein is CASSRSGQLETQYF. The CDR3 DNA reads TGTGCCAGCAGTCGATCGGGACAGCTAGAGACCCAGTACTTC. Variable domain in full (rest from reference TRBV28 and TRBJ2-5): DVKVTQSSRYLVKRTGEKVFLECVQDMDHENMFWYRQDPGLGLRLIYFSYDVKMKEKGDIPEGYSVSREKKERFSLILESASTNQTSMYLCASSRSGQLETQYFGPGTRLLVL.

This clone has ten or more counts. This chain uses TRBV12-3 or TRBV12-4 with TRBJ2-1, with D possibly being TRBD2 (7 bases). The CDR3 loop spans 15 amino acids. V gave up 3 bases and J gave up 8 bases, with 17 bases separating them. The CDR3 region is CASSLGGGADDEQFF. CDR3 DNA: TGTGCCAGCAGTTTGGGGGGGGGCGCAGACGATGAGCAGTTCTTC.

In its sample, this clone was seen once. The chain is built from TRBV7-2 and TRBJ2-3; D remains ambiguous. CDR3 length: 13 amino acids. Germline CDR1 reads SGHTA; CDR2 reads FQGNSA. Trimming removed 1 base from V and 5 bases from J, with 7 bases in between. This CDR3 is CASSLGPRDTQYF. The CDR3 coding sequence is TGTGCCAGCAGCTTAGGACCGAGAGATACGCAGTATTTT.

This rearrangement joins TRBV18 to TRBJ2-7, with D perhaps matching TRBD2 (5 bases). Germline loops: CDR1 KGHSH, CDR2 LQKENI. The CDR3 consists of 15 residues. The germline V and J ends were trimmed by 2 bases and 3 bases, with 14 bases remaining between them. The chain's CDR3 is CASSPAGFRGYEQYF. CDR3 coding DNA: TGTGCCAGCTCACCAGCCGGGTTCCGGGGCTACGAGCAGTACTTC. The entire variable domain, with the rest obtained from reference TRBV18 and TRBJ2-7, is as follows: NAGVMQNPRHLVRRRGQEARLRCSPMKGHSHVYWYRQLPEEGLKFMVYLQKENIIDESGMPKERFSAEFPKEGPSILRIQQVVRGDSAAYFCASSPAGFRGYEQYFGPGTRLTVT.

The chain uses TRBV19 and TRBJ2-7; TRBD2 might be the D (5 bases). Germline V gives CDR1 LNHDA, CDR2 SQIVND (reference sequence). Trimming took off 4 bases at V and 3 bases at J, with 10 bases between the two ends. CDR3 length equals 13 residues. The CDR3 reads CASSTHGGYEQYF. The CDR3 coding sequence is TGTGCCAGTAGTACGCACGGAGGCTACGAGCAGTACTTC. Together with reference TRBV19 and TRBJ2-7, the CDR3 gives the full variable domain: DGGITQSPKYLFRKEGQNVTLSCEQNLNHDAMYWYRQDPGQGLRLIYYSQIVNDFQKGDIAEGYSVSREKKESFPLTVTSAQKNPTAFYLCASSTHGGYEQYFGPGTRLTVT.

This clone is deemed medium-sized. This rearrangement joins TRBV5-1 to TRBJ1-1; TRBD1 agrees at 7 bases. The length of the CDR3 is 13 residues. From germline, CDR1 is SGHRS and CDR2 YFSETQ. The ends lost 1 base at V and 7 bases at J; junction bases unmatched: 4. The CDR3 bases are TGCGCCAGCAGCTTGCTCGGGACAGTTGAAGCTTTCTTT. Amino acid sequence: CASSLLGTVEAFF. Combining the CDR3 with reference TRBV5-1 and TRBJ1-1 gives the whole variable domain KAGVTQTPRYLIKTRGQQVTLSCSPISGHRSVSWYQQTPGQGLQFLFEYFSETQRNKGNFPGRFSGRQFSNSRSEMNVSTLELGDSALYLCASSLLGTVEAFFGQGTRLTVV.

About this clone itself: This may arise from a read error, as a much more abundant clone is one base away. The chain is built from TRBV6-2 or TRBV6-3 and TRBJ1-3, with D perhaps TRBD1 (5 bases). The germline V and J ends were trimmed by 10 bases and 0 bases, with 19 bases remaining between them. This CDR3 comprises 16 residues. The germline CDR1 and CDR2 sequences are MNHEY and SVGEGT. The CDR3 DNA reads as TGTGCCAACAGGCTGACCGCAGGCCACTCTGGAAACACCATATATTTT. Its translation is CANRLTAGHSGNTIYF.

In its sample, this clone was seen many times. The genes are TRBV7-3 and TRBJ2-1; 10 nucleotides line up with TRBD2. CDR1 SGHTA and CDR2 FQGTGA come from the germline V gene. CDR3 length equals 15 residues. Trimming at V came to 2 bases and at J to 7 bases, leaving 5 bases not matched to a gene. The CDR3 is CASSLLAGDGNEQFF. The CDR3, as DNA: TGTGCCAGCAGCTTACTAGCGGGAGATGGAAATGAGCAGTTCTTC.

By share of the sample, this clone is medium-sized. This chain links TRBV5-8 with TRBJ2-5; D gene ambiguous. CDR1 SGHTS and CDR2 YDEGEE come from the germline V gene. The CDR3 spans 14 residues. Trimming took off 0 bases at V and 5 bases at J, with 11 bases between the two ends. CDR3 in DNA: TGTGCCAGCAGCTTGGCTCGACCGTTTGAGACCCAGTACTTC. Translating gives CASSLARPFETQYF.

V usage is TRBV30 and J usage is TRBJ2-7; 8 bases are a match to TRBD1. With 2 bases clipped from V and 5 bases from J, the junction kept 5 bases outside the gene matches. The germline CDR1 and CDR2 sequences are GTSNPN and SVGIG (reference sequence). This CDR3 is built from 13 residues. CDR3 nucleotides: TGTGCCTGGAGTTCCGGGACAGGCAACGAGCAGTACTTC. Translation gives CAWSSGTGNEQYF.

Only a few counts were recorded for this clone. The rearrangement links TRBV5-1 to TRBJ1-4; TRBD1 might be the D (6 bases). Trimming took off 4 bases at V and 3 bases at J, with 10 bases between the two ends. Germline CDR1 reads SGHRS; CDR2 reads YFSETQ. The CDR3 consists of 14 residues. CDR3 protein: CASSQGFANEKLFF. Here the CDR3 DNA reads TGCGCCAGCAGCCAGGGGTTCGCTAATGAAAAACTGTTTTTT.

This clone occurred once. Other DNA sequences in this sample translate to the same CDR3. This chain connects TRBV20-1 to TRBJ2-7, with a tentative D call TRBD2 (5 bases). The V gene's germline CDR1 is DFQATT and CDR2 SNEGSKA (reference sequence). Trimming removed 0 bases from V and 6 bases from J, with 12 bases in between. The CDR3 sequence is 13 residues long. The CDR3 nucleotides are TGCAGTGCTAGAGACGGGATGGGCTCCGAGCAGTACTTC. This encodes CSARDGMGSEQYF.

This rearrangement joins TRBV27 to TRBJ2-5; D is possibly TRBD2 (6 bases). The CDR3 is 12 amino acids. Germline V gives CDR1 MNHEY, CDR2 SMNVEV (reference sequence). Here the CDR3 DNA reads TGTGGTAGCGGAGTCCGGGGCGGGACCCAGTACTTC. Translation: CGSGVRGGTQYF.

V is TRBV6-2 or TRBV6-3 and J is TRBJ2-1, with 11 bases lining up with TRBD2. Germline V gives CDR1 MNHEY, CDR2 SVGEGT. The V gene end was trimmed by 2 bases and the J gene end by 8 bases; junction bases not matched to a gene: 17. CDR3 size: 19 residues. CDR3 residues: CASSYDWVGTSGGGDEQFF. DNA for the CDR3: TGTGCCAGCAGTTACGATTGGGTAGGGACTAGCGGAGGTGGGGATGAGCAGTTCTTC.

This chain links TRBV6-1 with TRBJ1-2, with D uncertain. Germline CDR1 is MNHNS and CDR2 is SASEGT. The CDR3 consists of 13 residues. Trimming took off 4 bases at V and 4 bases at J, with 10 bases between the two ends. The CDR3 sequence: CASSVMGVYGYTF. CDR3 DNA: TGTGCCAGCAGTGTTATGGGTGTCTATGGCTACACCTTC.

This clone came up a few times. The chain has TRBV9 and TRBJ1-1, with D perhaps matching TRBD1 (6 bases). The V end was cut by 4 bases, the J end by 1 base, with 14 bases between. The CDR3 has 15 residues. Germline V gene lookup returns CDR1 SGDLS and CDR2 YYNGEE. Here the CDR3 reads CASSFQGGQNTEAFF. In nucleotides, the CDR3 is TGTGCCAGCAGCTTTCAAGGGGGACAGAACACTGAAGCTTTCTTT.

This chain links TRBV6-1 with TRBJ2-7; D tentatively reads TRBD1 or TRBD2 (5 bases each). Germline CDR1 and CDR2: MNHNS and SASEGT. V lost 6 bases, J lost 0 bases, and 12 bases lay in between. The length of the CDR3 is 14 residues. The CDR3 DNA sequence: TGTGCCAGCAGCCAGGGACCGAACTCCTACGAGCAGTACTTC. Translation gives CASSQGPNSYEQYF.